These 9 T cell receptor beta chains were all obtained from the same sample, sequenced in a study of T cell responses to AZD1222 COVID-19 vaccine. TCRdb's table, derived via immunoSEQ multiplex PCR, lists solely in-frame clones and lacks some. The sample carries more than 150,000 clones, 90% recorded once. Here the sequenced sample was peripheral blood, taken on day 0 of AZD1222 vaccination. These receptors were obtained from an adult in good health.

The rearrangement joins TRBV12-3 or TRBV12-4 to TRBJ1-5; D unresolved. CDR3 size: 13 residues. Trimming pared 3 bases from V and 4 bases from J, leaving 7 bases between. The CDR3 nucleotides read TGTGCCAGCAGTTTTCCCCCAAATCAGCCCCAGCATTTT. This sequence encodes CASSFPPNQPQHF.

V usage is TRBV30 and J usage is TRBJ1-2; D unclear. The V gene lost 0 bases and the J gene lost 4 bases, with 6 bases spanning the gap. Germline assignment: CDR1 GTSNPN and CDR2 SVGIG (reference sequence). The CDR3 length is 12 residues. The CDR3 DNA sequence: TGTGCCTGGAGTGTTCGGGTCTATGGCTACACCTTC. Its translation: CAWSVRVYGYTF. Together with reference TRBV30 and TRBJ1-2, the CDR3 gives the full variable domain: SQTIHQWPATLVQPVGSPLSLECTVEGTSNPNLYWYRQAAGRGLQLLFYSVGIGQISSEVPQNLSASRPQDRQFILSSKKLLLSDSGFYLCAWSVRVYGYTFGSGTRLTVV.

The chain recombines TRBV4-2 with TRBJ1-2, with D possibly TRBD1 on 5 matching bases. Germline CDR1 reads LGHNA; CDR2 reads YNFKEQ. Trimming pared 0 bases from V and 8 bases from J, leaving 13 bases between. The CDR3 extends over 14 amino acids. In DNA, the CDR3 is TGTGCCAGCAGCCAAGAGTTAGGACACAAAGGCTACACCTTC. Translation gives CASSQELGHKGYTF.

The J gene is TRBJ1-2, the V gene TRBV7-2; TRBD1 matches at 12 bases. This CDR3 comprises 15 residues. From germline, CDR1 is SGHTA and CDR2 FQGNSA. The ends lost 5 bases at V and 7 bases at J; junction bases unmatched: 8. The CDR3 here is CASSTRDRGRSGYTF. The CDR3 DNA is TGTGCCAGCAGCACCCGGGACAGGGGGCGATCTGGCTACACCTTC.

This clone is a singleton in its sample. CDR3 protein: CASSSFMGRLADYEQYF. Here the CDR3 DNA reads TGTGCCAGCAGTTCCTTTATGGGACGTCTGGCTGATTACGAGCAGTACTTC. V gene TRBV27 combines with J gene TRBJ2-7; the D gene could be TRBD1 or TRBD2 (5 bases each). The CDR3 is made up of 17 amino acids. Germline CDR1 is MNHEY and CDR2 is SMNVEV (reference sequence). V lost 4 bases to trimming and J lost 4 bases, with 23 bases between them.

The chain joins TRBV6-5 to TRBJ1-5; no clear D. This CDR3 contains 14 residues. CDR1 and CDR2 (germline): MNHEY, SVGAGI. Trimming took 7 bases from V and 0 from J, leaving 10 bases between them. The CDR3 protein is CASTGSHSNQPQHF. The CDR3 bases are TGTGCCAGCACGGGTAGCCATAGCAATCAGCCCCAGCATTTT.

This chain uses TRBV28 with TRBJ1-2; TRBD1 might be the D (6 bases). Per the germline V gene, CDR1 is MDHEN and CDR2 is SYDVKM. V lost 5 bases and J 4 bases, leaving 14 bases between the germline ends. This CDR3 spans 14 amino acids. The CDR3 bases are TGTGCCAGCAGTCTTCCTACAGGGCCCTATGGCTACACCTTC. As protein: CASSLPTGPYGYTF.

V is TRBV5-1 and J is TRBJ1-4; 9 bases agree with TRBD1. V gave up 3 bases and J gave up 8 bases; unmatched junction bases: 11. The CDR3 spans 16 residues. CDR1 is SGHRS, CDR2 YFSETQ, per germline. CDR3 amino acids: CASSWGTGKKGEKLFF. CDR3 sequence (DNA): TGCGCCAGCAGCTGGGGGACAGGGAAGAAAGGAGAAAAACTGTTTTTT.

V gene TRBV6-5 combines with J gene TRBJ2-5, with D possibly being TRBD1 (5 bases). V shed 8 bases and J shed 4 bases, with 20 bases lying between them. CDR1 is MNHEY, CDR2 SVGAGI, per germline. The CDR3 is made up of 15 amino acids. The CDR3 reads CASRLTGQGTETQYF. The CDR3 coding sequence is TGTGCCAGCCGCCTCACAGGTCAGGGTACAGAGACCCAGTACTTC.